Listed below are T cell receptor beta chains from one sample, sequenced in a study of T cell responses to AZD1222 COVID-19 vaccine. Only in-frame clones appear in the TCRdb table, and some are missing; sequencing was by immunoSEQ multiplex PCR. The table has approximately 120,000 clones, approximately 90% seen once; the top ten hold more than 9.5%. Here the sequenced sample was peripheral blood, taken on day 0 of MenACWY control vaccination. These receptors came from an adult in good health. Each CDR3 is given with its conserved first and last residue. A D gene is named only where the DNA matches it firmly. Some rows mark clone size as missing; the rest say once, few, many or name a class of expanded clone.

abundance	v_gene	j_gene	d_gene	CDR3nt	CDR3aa
few	TRBV5-1	TRBJ2-5	TRBD1	TGCGCCAGCAGCAAAGGGGACAGGGTGGAAGAGACCCAGTACTTC	CASSKGDRVEETQYF
NA	TRBV7-2	TRBJ1-2	TRBD1	TGTGCCAGCAGCTTTGACAGGGAGGGTGGCTACACCTTC	CASSFDREGGYTF
NA	TRBV5-5	TRBJ1-5	NA	TGTGCCAGCAGCTTGGATGGGAATCAGCCCCAGCATTTT	CASSLDGNQPQHF
few	TRBV30	TRBJ1-2	NA	TGTGCCTGGAGTGGCCGGGGGAGCGTAGTCTATGGCTACACCTTC	CAWSGRGSVVYGYTF
NA	TRBV5-6	TRBJ1-5	NA	TGTGCCAGCAGCCGGAGCTATCTCGGCAATCAGCCCCAGCATTTT	CASSRSYLGNQPQHF
NA	TRBV7-9	TRBJ2-1	NA	TGTGCCAGCAGCTTAGGAGAGAGGGGCTCCTACAATGAGCAGTTCTTC	CASSLGERGSYNEQFF
NA	TRBV10-3	TRBJ2-5	TRBD1	TGTGCCATTTCACAGGGGCAAGAGACCCAGTACTTC	CAISQGQETQYF
NA	TRBV18	TRBJ1-5	NA	TGTGCCAGCTCACCAGGCCGCGATCAGCCCCAGCATTTT	CASSPGRDQPQHF
once	TRBV27	TRBJ1-6	NA	TGTGCCACCCTTCCTTTAGGACAAAATTCACCCCTCCACTTT	CATLPLGQNSPLHF
NA	TRBV9	TRBJ2-2	TRBD1	TGTGCCAGCAGCGGCACTCCGGGACAGGGGGCGCTGGGCACCGGGGAGCTGTTTTTT	CASSGTPGQGALGTGELFF
NA	TRBV7-2	TRBJ1-1	TRBD1	TGTGCCAGCAGCCTAGACAGGGGGCGCTTTGGGACTGAAGCTTTCTTT	CASSLDRGRFGTEAFF
once	TRBV12-3/TRBV12-4	TRBJ2-7	TRBD2	TGTGCCAGCAGTTTAGGGACTAGCAGCGAGCAGTACTTC	CASSLGTSSEQYF
NA	TRBV2	TRBJ2-7	TRBD1	TGTGCCAGCACCCGACAGGGACAGTCCTACGAGCAGTACTTC	CASTRQGQSYEQYF
NA	TRBV6-2/TRBV6-3	TRBJ2-2	NA	TGTGCCAGCAGTTACTCGATCCGACTAGGGGAAGCCGGGGAGCTGTTTTTT	CASSYSIRLGEAGELFF
NA	TRBV7-2	TRBJ1-5	NA	TGTGCCAGCAGCTTAGGACGGAATCAGCCCCAGCATTTT	CASSLGRNQPQHF
once	TRBV5-4	TRBJ1-2	TRBD1	TGTGCCAGCAGATGGGACAGGGGTGGAATTGGCTACACCTTC	CASRWDRGGIGYTF
NA	TRBV27	TRBJ1-1	NA	TGTGCCAGCAGTTACACAGAAGGCACTGAAGCTTTCTTT	CASSYTEGTEAFF
NA	TRBV11-3	TRBJ2-1	NA	TGTGCCAGCGGATGGGGGACTTTAACGCCCAATGAGCAGTTCTTC	CASGWGTLTPNEQFF
NA	TRBV7-2	TRBJ2-5	NA	TGTGCCAGCAGCTTCTCGTCCAAAGAGACCCAGTACTTC	CASSFSSKETQYF
NA	TRBV2	TRBJ2-7	NA	TGTGCCAGCAGTGAATCCCTTAATCCCTACGAGCAGTACTTC	CASSESLNPYEQYF
NA	TRBV7-9	TRBJ2-7	NA	TGTGCCACCGACCCTTCTAGCGAACTCCCGAACTACGAGCAGTACTTC	CATDPSSELPNYEQYF
NA	TRBV10-2	TRBJ1-5	NA	TGCGCCAGCACCGAGAGAGGGCAGCCCCAGCATTTT	CASTERGQPQHF
NA	TRBV2	TRBJ2-5	TRBD1	TGTGCCAGCTGCGACAGGGGCGTTGAGACCCAGTACTTC	CASCDRGVETQYF
few	TRBV28	TRBJ1-1	NA	TGTGCCAGCAGACTGGGCAAGAACACTGAAGCTTTCTTT	CASRLGKNTEAFF
once	TRBV24-1	TRBJ2-2	NA	TGTGCCACCACCACAGGGGCGCGCGCGGCGGGAGACAACACCGGGGAGCTGTTTTTT	CATTTGARAAGDNTGELFF
NA	TRBV27	TRBJ1-4	TRBD1	TGTGCCAGCGGACGACAGGGGAATGAAAAACTGTTTTTT	CASGRQGNEKLFF
NA	TRBV6-5	TRBJ2-7	NA	TGTGCCAGCCGGACAGTCTCCTACGAGCAGTACTTC	CASRTVSYEQYF
NA	TRBV11-2	TRBJ2-1	TRBD2	TGTGCCAGCAGCAGCGGGGGTTACCCCTACAATGAGCAGTTCTTC	CASSSGGYPYNEQFF
NA	TRBV5-1	TRBJ2-1	TRBD2	TGCGCCAGCAGCTCCGGACCCGGGACTAGAGGCAATGAGCAGTTCTTC	CASSSGPGTRGNEQFF
NA	TRBV29-1	TRBJ1-1	NA	TGCAGCGAGCTCAGGGATAGGAACACTGAAGCTTTCTTT	CSELRDRNTEAFF
NA	TRBV7-8	TRBJ2-7	NA	TGTGCCAGCAGCTCGTTCCACGAGCAGTACTTC	CASSSFHEQYF
NA	TRBV5-6	TRBJ1-2	NA	TGTGCCAGCAGTCCAGGGACACAGAATGGCTACACCTTC	CASSPGTQNGYTF